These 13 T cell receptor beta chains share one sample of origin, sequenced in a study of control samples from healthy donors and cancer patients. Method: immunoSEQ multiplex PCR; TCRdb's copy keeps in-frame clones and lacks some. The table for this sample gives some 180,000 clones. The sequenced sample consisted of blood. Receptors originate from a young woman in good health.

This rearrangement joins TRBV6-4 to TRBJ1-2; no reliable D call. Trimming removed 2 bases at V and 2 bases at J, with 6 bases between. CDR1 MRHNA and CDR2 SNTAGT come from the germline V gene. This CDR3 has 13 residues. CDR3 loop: CASSDVGNYGYTF. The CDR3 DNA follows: TGTGCCAGCAGTGACGTGGGGAACTATGGCTACACCTTC.

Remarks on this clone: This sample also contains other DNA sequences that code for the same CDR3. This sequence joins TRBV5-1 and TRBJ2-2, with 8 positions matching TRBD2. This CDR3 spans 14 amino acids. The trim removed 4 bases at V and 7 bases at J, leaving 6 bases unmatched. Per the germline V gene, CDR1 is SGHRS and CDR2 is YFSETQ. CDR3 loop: CASSVGGAGGELFF. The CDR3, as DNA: TGCGCCAGCAGCGTCGGGGGGGCTGGCGGGGAGCTGTTTTTT.

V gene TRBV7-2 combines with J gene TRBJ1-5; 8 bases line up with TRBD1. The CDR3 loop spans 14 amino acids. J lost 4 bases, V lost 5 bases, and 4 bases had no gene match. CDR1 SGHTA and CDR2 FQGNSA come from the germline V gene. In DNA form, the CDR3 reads TGTGCCAGCAGCCCCGGGACAGGTAATCAGCCCCAGCATTTT. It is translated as CASSPGTGNQPQHF.

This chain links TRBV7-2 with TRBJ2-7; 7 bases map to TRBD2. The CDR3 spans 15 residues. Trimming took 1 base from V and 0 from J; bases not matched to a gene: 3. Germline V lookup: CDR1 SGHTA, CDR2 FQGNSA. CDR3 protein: CASSLGAGDSYEQYF. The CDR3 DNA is TGTGCCAGCAGCTTAGGTGCGGGGGACTCCTACGAGCAGTACTTC.

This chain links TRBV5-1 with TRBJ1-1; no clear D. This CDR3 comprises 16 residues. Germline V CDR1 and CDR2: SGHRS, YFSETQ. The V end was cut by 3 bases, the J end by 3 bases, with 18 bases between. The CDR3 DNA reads TGCGCCAGCAGCTGGGCCGACGGGCCATGGGACACTGAAGCTTTCTTT. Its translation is CASSWADGPWDTEAFF.

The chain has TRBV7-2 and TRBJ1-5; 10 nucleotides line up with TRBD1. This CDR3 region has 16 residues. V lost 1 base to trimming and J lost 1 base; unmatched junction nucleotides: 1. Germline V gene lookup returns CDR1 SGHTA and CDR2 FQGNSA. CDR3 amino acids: CASSLVGQGSNQPQHF. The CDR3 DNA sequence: TGTGCCAGCAGCTTAGTGGGACAGGGGAGCAATCAGCCCCAGCATTTT.

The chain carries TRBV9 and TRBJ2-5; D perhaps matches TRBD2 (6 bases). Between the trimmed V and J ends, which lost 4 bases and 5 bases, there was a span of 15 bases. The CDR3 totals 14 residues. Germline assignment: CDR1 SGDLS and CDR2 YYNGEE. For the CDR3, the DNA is TGTGCCAGCAGCCCACGGACCCGGGGGGAGACCCAGTACTTC. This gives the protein CASSPRTRGETQYF.

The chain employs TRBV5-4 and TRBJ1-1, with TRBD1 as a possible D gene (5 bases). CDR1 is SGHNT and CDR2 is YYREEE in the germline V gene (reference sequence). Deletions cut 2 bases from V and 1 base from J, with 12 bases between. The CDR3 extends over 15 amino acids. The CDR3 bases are TGTGCCAGCAGCTTAATCCAGGGCTGGAACACTGAAGCTTTCTTT. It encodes CASSLIQGWNTEAFF.

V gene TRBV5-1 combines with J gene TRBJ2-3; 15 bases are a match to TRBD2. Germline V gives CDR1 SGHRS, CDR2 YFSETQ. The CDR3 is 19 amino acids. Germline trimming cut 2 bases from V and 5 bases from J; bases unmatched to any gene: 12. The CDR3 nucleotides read TGCGCCAGCAGCTTTTTTGGACTAGCGGGGGGGCCCCGGTTAGATACGCAGTATTTT. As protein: CASSFFGLAGGPRLDTQYF. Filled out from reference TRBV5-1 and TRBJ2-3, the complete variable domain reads KAGVTQTPRYLIKTRGQQVTLSCSPISGHRSVSWYQQTPGQGLQFLFEYFSETQRNKGNFPGRFSGRQFSNSRSEMNVSTLELGDSALYLCASSFFGLAGGPRLDTQYFGPGTRLTVL.

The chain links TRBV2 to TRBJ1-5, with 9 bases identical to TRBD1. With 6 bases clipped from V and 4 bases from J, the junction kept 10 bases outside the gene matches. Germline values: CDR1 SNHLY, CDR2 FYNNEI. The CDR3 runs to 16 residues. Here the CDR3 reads CASSGPGTGPNQPQHF. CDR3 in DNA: TGTGCCAGCAGCGGACCGGGGACAGGGCCGAATCAGCCCCAGCATTTT.

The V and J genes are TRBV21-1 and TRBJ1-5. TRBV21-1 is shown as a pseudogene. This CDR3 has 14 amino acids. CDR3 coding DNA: TGTGCCAGCAACCGATGGTGTAAGGCTTATAGGAAGCATTTT. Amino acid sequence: CASNRWCKAYRKHF.

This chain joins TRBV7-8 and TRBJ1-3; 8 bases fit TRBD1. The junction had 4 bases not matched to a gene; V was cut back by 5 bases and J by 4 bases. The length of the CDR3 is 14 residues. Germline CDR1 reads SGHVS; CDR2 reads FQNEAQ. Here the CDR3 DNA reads TGTGCCAGCAGCCCGCAGGGGGCGGGAAACACCATATATTTT. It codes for CASSPQGAGNTIYF.

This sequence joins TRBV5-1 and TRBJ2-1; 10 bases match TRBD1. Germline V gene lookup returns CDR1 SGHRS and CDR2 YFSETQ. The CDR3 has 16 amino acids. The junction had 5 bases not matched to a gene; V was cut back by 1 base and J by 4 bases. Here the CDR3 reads CASSLSTGGKYNEQFF. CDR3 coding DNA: TGCGCCAGCAGCTTGTCGACAGGGGGCAAGTACAATGAGCAGTTCTTC. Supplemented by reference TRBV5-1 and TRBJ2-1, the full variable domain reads KAGVTQTPRYLIKTRGQQVTLSCSPISGHRSVSWYQQTPGQGLQFLFEYFSETQRNKGNFPGRFSGRQFSNSRSEMNVSTLELGDSALYLCASSLSTGGKYNEQFFGPGTRLTVL.